The clone carrying this TCR beta chain was observed a few times. This CDR3 contains 13 residues. The V gene lost 7 bases and the J gene lost 4 bases, with 8 bases spanning the gap. Germline V lookup: CDR1 MNHEY, CDR2 SMNVEV (reference sequence). This specimen belongs to a study of T cells after yellow fever vaccination. The wider study: Preparing low-cell-number fractions relied on SMART-Seq v4 Ultra Low Input.

TCRdb reanalysed the 5' RACE reads using MiXCR and keeps one entry per CDR3 protein. Here the sample spans around 88,000 distinct CDR3 sequences, 10% to 15% being singletons. Study-level findings and limits: One caveat is that FACS-sorted repertoires could contain abundant clonotypes contaminating from the bulk population. When the response was secondary, it was weaker but reached its peak faster, day 5 versus 15. Most primary-vaccination clones recurred post-booster (approximately 96% CD4, just over 85% CD8).

The gene calls are TRBV27 and TRBJ2-6; D is ambiguous. The sample here was CD8+ T cells not binding an NS4B(214-222) dextramer, sorted from PBMCs, taken roughly 20 days after the first yellow fever vaccination. The receptor was derived from a man aged 18 to 30 who received the YFV17D yellow fever vaccine. CDR3 region: CASTWSGANVLTF. CDR3 sequence (DNA): TGTGCCAGCACCTGGTCCGGGGCCAACGTCCTGACTTTC.